This is a list of T cell receptor beta chains from one sample in a study of T cell responses to AZD1222 COVID-19 vaccine. The protocol was immunoSEQ multiplex PCR, while the TCRdb copy is restricted to in-frame clones and leaves out a portion. The sample contains 150,000 or so clones, 88% of which appear only once. The material was peripheral blood, obtained on day 0 of AZD1222 vaccination. The receptors stem from an adult in good health. Each CDR3 is given with its conserved first and last residue. Each record gives: CDR3 length, D gene, V gene, CDR3 protein. A D gene is named only where the DNA matches it firmly.

length: 19
D: NA
V: TRBV4-2
CDR3: CASSQEREGNFNMNTEAFF

length: 13
D: TRBD2
V: TRBV19
CDR3: CATATSGRGEQFF

length: 16
D: TRBD1
V: TRBV7-9
CDR3: CASSPETGGNVYEQYF

length: 13
D: NA
V: TRBV19
CDR3: CASSQRTASEQYF

length: 15
D: NA
V: TRBV28
CDR3: CASSLNGQGGETQYF

length: 14
D: NA
V: TRBV11-2
CDR3: CASRYRDRHTEAFF

length: 16
D: NA
V: TRBV4-1
CDR3: CASSQIASWTYNEQFF

length: 14
D: TRBD2
V: TRBV19
CDR3: CASRTSGSYNEQFF

length: 16
D: TRBD1
V: TRBV5-4
CDR3: CASSSRGTSNTGELFF

length: 17
D: NA
V: TRBV4-2
CDR3: CASSPLTGTSNNEKLFF

length: 14
D: NA
V: TRBV21-1
CDR3: CASSTDRVSEKLFF

length: 16
D: NA
V: TRBV6-2/TRBV6-3
CDR3: CASSDPKGGKDDGYTF

length: 12
D: NA
V: TRBV12-3/TRBV12-4
CDR3: CASSLGTYGYTF

length: 14
D: NA
V: TRBV7-9
CDR3: CASSLDWGRGGYTF

length: 14
D: NA
V: TRBV3-1/TRBV3-2
CDR3: CASSQDLRSGELFF

length: 13
D: NA
V: TRBV7-2
CDR3: CASSLMVDQELFF

length: 13
D: NA
V: TRBV7-2
CDR3: CASSLRSNQPQHF

length: 13
D: NA
V: TRBV12-3/TRBV12-4
CDR3: CASTGSPSYEQYF

length: 14
D: NA
V: TRBV19
CDR3: CASRFPYVAGELFF

length: 13
D: NA
V: TRBV5-6
CDR3: CASSLNMNTEAFF

length: 15
D: NA
V: TRBV5-6
CDR3: CASSLGLQGPLWYTF

length: 16
D: NA
V: TRBV7-9
CDR3: CASSLSRSGHTDTQYF

length: 12
D: NA
V: TRBV2
CDR3: CARASRGTEAFF

length: 14
D: TRBD2
V: TRBV3-1/TRBV3-2
CDR3: CASSQTSGSNTQYF

length: 16
D: TRBD2
V: TRBV19
CDR3: CASSGLAGVAKNIQYF

length: 10
D: NA
V: TRBV6-5
CDR3: CASNISPLHF

length: 13
D: NA
V: TRBV4-2
CDR3: CASSQAASYEQYF

length: 11
D: NA
V: TRBV2
CDR3: CASSDTTGQYF

length: 13
D: NA
V: TRBV5-1
CDR3: CASSSLSVDKLFF

length: 13
D: NA
V: TRBV11-2
CDR3: CASSLGPGNTIYF

length: 13
D: NA
V: TRBV12-5
CDR3: CASGELGSYEQYF

length: 14
D: NA
V: TRBV5-1
CDR3: CASSLTGIQETQYF

length: 18
D: TRBD2
V: TRBV2
CDR3: CASGGTSGRGAITDTQYF

length: 14
D: NA
V: TRBV21-1
CDR3: CASSKEGKYNEQFF

length: 15
D: TRBD1
V: TRBV25-1
CDR3: CASSPGTGRADTQYF

length: 13
D: NA
V: TRBV9
CDR3: CASSREGGAEAFF

length: 15
D: TRBD2
V: TRBV4-3
CDR3: CASSQGRLAGGEQFF

length: 16
D: NA
V: TRBV19
CDR3: CASSIFRGKSDQPQHF

length: 12
D: TRBD2
V: TRBV19
CDR3: CASRLAGETQYF

length: 12
D: NA
V: TRBV28
CDR3: CASSFRNQPQHF

length: 15
D: TRBD1
V: TRBV6-6
CDR3: CASSYQGTANQPQHF